This T cell receptor beta chain comes out of a study of blood T cells in healthy people across ages. With regard to this clonotype: Antigen: not known. The junction differs from germline at one of its ends, possibly a read error.

Study-level points and caveats: Per million T cells, the diversity of TCR beta decreased roughly linearly as age advanced. Both higher diversity and more naive CD4+ cells marked long-lived donors when set against aged donors.

The second PCR ran about 6 to 11 cycles with a sample-barcoded 5' primer and J-beta primers. A template-switch adaptor with 12 random nucleotides tagged each cDNA molecule. MiXCR was run by TCRdb on the 5' RACE reads, yielding one entry per CDR3 protein. The table includes roughly 1,300,000 distinct CDR3 sequences, roughly 60% detected once. Researchers collected about 9.6 milliliters of peripheral blood from every single donor. The CDR3 sequence is 14 residues long. The germline V gene has CDR1 SGHRS and CDR2 YFSETQ. The chain is built from TRBV5-1 and TRBJ2-7, with D possibly being TRBD1 (5 bases). This TCR came from a man between 18 and 29 years old in good health. The source material was blood. The CDR3 DNA is TGCGTCAGCAGTCCCGCAGGGCCCAGCTACGAGCAGTACTTC. Translation gives CVSSPAGPSYEQYF.